Presented here are 23 T cell receptor beta chains from one specimen sequenced in a study of T cells after yellow fever vaccination. In TCRdb, the 5' RACE reads were re-called with MiXCR into one record per CDR3 protein. The table records a few hundred thousand distinct CDR3 sequences, around 20% of them present only once. The sequencing used PBMCs, collected before the yellow fever booster vaccination. Receptor source: a young man who received the YFV17D yellow fever vaccine.

J is TRBJ1-2 and V is TRBV6-2 or TRBV6-3; no clear D. The CDR3 totals 15 residues. V lost 7 bases and J 6 bases, leaving 21 bases between the germline ends. Germline V gives CDR1 MNHEY, CDR2 SVGEGT. CDR3 DNA: TGTGCCAGCACCGGTACCAGTTACGGACGGGATGGCTACACCTTC. This translates into CASTGTSYGRDGYTF.

This clonotype was counted at least ten times. The gene calls are TRBV9 and TRBJ2-7; 7 nucleotides align to TRBD1. CDR3 length: 16 residues. J gave up 1 base and V 3 bases, and 10 bases lay outside the gene matches. Germline V gene data show CDR1 as SGDLS and CDR2 as YYNGEE. The CDR3 region has the DNA TGTGCCAGCAGCGCCCAGACAGGGAGATCTTCCTACGAGCAGTACTTC. This encodes CASSAQTGRSSYEQYF.

CDR3 amino acids: CSVKTGLLGYGYTF. The CDR3 DNA reads as TGCAGTGTTAAGACAGGCCTCTTGGGCTATGGCTACACCTTC. The rearrangement uses TRBV20-1 and TRBJ1-2; TRBD1 might be the D (6 bases). Germline CDR1 DFQATT, CDR2 SNEGSKA (reference sequence). Trimming left V 7 bases short and J 4 bases short, with 19 bases between. This CDR3 has 14 amino acids.

The chain carries TRBV27 and TRBJ1-5; 8 positions agree with TRBD1. The CDR3 consists of 15 residues. Germline CDR1 MNHEY, CDR2 SMNVEV (reference sequence). The V gene end was trimmed by 4 bases and the J gene end by 3 bases; junction bases not matched to a gene: 5. The CDR3 nucleotides read TGTGCCAGCAGTTGGGACAGGACGACCAATCAGCCCCAGCATTTT. It is translated as CASSWDRTTNQPQHF.

This clonotype has more than one count but fewer than ten. The chain has TRBV7-9 and TRBJ2-3; the D gene is possibly TRBD1 (5 bases). Germline loops: CDR1 SEHNR, CDR2 FQNEAQ (reference sequence). Trimming removed 0 bases at V and 4 bases at J, with 11 bases between. The CDR3 is 15 residues long. The chain's CDR3 is CASSLAAARADTQYF. CDR3 nucleotide sequence: TGTGCCAGCAGCTTAGCGGCGGCCAGGGCAGATACGCAGTATTTT.

This clonotype appeared a few times. The CDR3 is CATFYTEAFF. The CDR3 coding sequence is TGCGCCACGTTTTACACTGAAGCTTTCTTT. The chain recombines TRBV10-2 with TRBJ1-1; no clear D. The V end was cut by 10 bases, the J end by 3 bases, with 6 bases between. The germline V gene encodes CDR1 WSHSY and CDR2 SAAADI. This CDR3 spans 10 amino acids.

This clonotype appeared a few times. V gene TRBV11-2 combines with J gene TRBJ2-1; 12 bases agree with TRBD2. The CDR3 loop spans 15 amino acids. Germline CDR1 reads SGHAT; CDR2 reads FQNNGV. After removal of 5 bases from V and 5 bases from J, the junction contained 4 bases not matched to a gene. CDR3 coding DNA: TGTGCCAGCAGCCAACGACTAGCGGGGGACAATGAGCAGTTCTTC. The encoded protein is CASSQRLAGDNEQFF.

This clonotype showed up just a few times. The V gene is TRBV4-1, the J gene TRBJ2-7, with D uncertain. The V gene's germline CDR1 is MGHRA and CDR2 YSYEKL. CDR3 length: 16 amino acids. Between the trimmed V and J ends, which lost 1 base and 6 bases, there was a span of 19 bases. CDR3 sequence reads: CASSQGTQDYGREQYF. The CDR3 region has the DNA TGCGCCAGCAGCCAAGGTACTCAGGATTACGGTCGCGAGCAGTACTTC.

This clonotype was observed a few times. CDR3 loop: CASSSGTQSYNEQFF. The CDR3 region has the DNA TGCGCCAGCAGCTCCGGGACACAATCCTACAATGAGCAGTTCTTC. The rearrangement links TRBV5-1 to TRBJ2-1, with a weak D call TRBD1 (6 bases). This CDR3 has 15 amino acids. Trimming pared 3 bases from V and 1 base from J, leaving 11 bases between. Germline V gene sequence: CDR1 SGHRS, CDR2 YFSETQ. The full variable domain, rest sourced from reference TRBV5-1 and TRBJ2-1, is KAGVTQTPRYLIKTRGQQVTLSCSPISGHRSVSWYQQTPGQGLQFLFEYFSETQRNKGNFPGRFSGRQFSNSRSEMNVSTLELGDSALYLCASSSGTQSYNEQFFGPGTRLTVL.

J is TRBJ2-2 and V is TRBV29-1, with D possibly matching TRBD1 (6 bases). Trimming removed 6 bases at V and 4 bases at J, with 12 bases between. Germline CDR1 reads SQVTM; CDR2 reads ANQGSEA. The CDR3 consists of 13 residues. The CDR3 sequence: CSVRPGVTGELFF. The CDR3 region has the DNA TGCAGCGTGAGGCCAGGGGTCACCGGGGAGCTGTTTTTT.

This clonotype has more than one count but fewer than ten. This rearrangement joins TRBV5-8 to TRBJ1-1; TRBD1 agrees at 7 bases. Germline V CDR1 and CDR2: SGHTS, YDEGEE. V was clipped by 4 bases and J by 1 base; unmatched bases: 7. The CDR3 sequence is 15 residues long. CDR3 in DNA: TGTGCCAGCAGCCGCTATGGGACAGCGAACACTGAAGCTTTCTTT. It specifies CASSRYGTANTEAFF. Complete variable domain (other parts from reference TRBV5-8 and TRBJ1-1): EAGVTQSPTHLIKTRGQQATLRCSPISGHTSVYWYQQALGLGLQFLLWYDEGEERNRGNFPPRFSGRQFPNYSSELNVNALELEDSALYLCASSRYGTANTEAFFGQGTRLTVV.

The chain recombines TRBV7-9 with TRBJ2-3, with no clear D. V was shortened by 8 bases and J by 6 bases, with 9 bases between the two germline ends. The CDR3 contains 11 residues. Germline values: CDR1 SEHNR, CDR2 FQNEAQ (reference sequence). In DNA, the CDR3 is TGTGCCAGCCTAGGATCCGATACGCAGTATTTT. Translation gives CASLGSDTQYF.

As DNA, the CDR3 is TGTGCCATCTCGGCCTATAATTCACCCCTCCACTTT. It codes for CAISAYNSPLHF. This chain joins TRBV15 and TRBJ1-6; D gene unclear. There are 12 residues in the CDR3. The V end lost 10 bases, the J end lost 2 bases, and 6 bases lay between the germline ends. Germline V gene lookup returns CDR1 LNHNV and CDR2 YYDKDF (reference sequence).

The DNA for the CDR3 is TGTGCCAGTAGTCCTCACAGGGGGCGCGAGGAAAAACTGTTTTTT. It codes for CASSPHRGREEKLFF. This chain connects TRBV19 to TRBJ1-4; 9 bases agree with TRBD1. The CDR3 is 15 residues long. Germline V gives CDR1 LNHDA, CDR2 SQIVND (reference sequence). The V segment lost 5 bases and the J segment 8 bases; nucleotides outside the gene matches: 9.

The chain has TRBV9 and TRBJ2-3; 10 bases are a match to TRBD2. Germline CDR1 and CDR2: SGDLS and YYNGEE. J was trimmed by 3 bases and V by 4 bases; bases with no gene match: 8. The CDR3 consists of 16 residues. The CDR3 reads CASSQPLAGFTDTQYF. The CDR3 DNA sequence: TGTGCCAGCAGCCAACCACTAGCGGGGTTTACAGATACGCAGTATTTT.

This clonotype occurred a few times. This chain connects TRBV9 to TRBJ1-2; 12 bases agree with TRBD1. This CDR3 spans 15 amino acids. J gave up 4 bases and V 2 bases, and 3 bases lay outside the gene matches. Germline V gives CDR1 SGDLS, CDR2 YYNGEE. CDR3 bases: TGTGCCAGCAGCGTCCGGGACAGGGGGCCCTATGGCTACACCTTC. As protein: CASSVRDRGPYGYTF.

The chain carries TRBV4-1 and TRBJ1-6, with D hard to call. Germline lookup yields CDR1 MGHRA and CDR2 YSYEKL. The CDR3 consists of 12 residues. The V end was cut by 5 bases, the J end by 9 bases, with 8 bases between. CDR3 protein: CASSTVASPLHF. The CDR3 DNA reads TGCGCCAGCAGCACTGTGGCTTCACCCCTCCACTTT.

The chain combines TRBV6-5 with TRBJ2-5; D gene uncertain. In germline, CDR1 is MNHEY, CDR2 SVGAGI. V was pared by 2 bases and J by 4 bases, with 14 bases between. The CDR3 is made up of 15 amino acids. CDR3 nucleotide sequence: TGTGCCAGCAGTTACGAGTCGATCCCAGCAGAGACCCAGTACTTC. Its translation is CASSYESIPAETQYF.

The CDR3 DNA is TGTGCCAGCAGTTTACTTAGTAGTGGTAATCAGCCCCAGCATTTT. Translating it yields CASSLLSSGNQPQHF. The V gene is TRBV12-3 or TRBV12-4, the J gene TRBJ1-5; no definite D call. The CDR3 loop spans 15 amino acids. V lost 2 bases, J lost 4 bases, and 12 bases lay in between.

The chain uses TRBV28 and TRBJ2-3; 11 bases align to TRBD2. This CDR3 has 18 residues. V trimming: 4 bases; J trimming: 2 bases; junction bases outside the gene matches: 11. Germline CDR1 MDHEN, CDR2 SYDVKM. CDR3 sequence: CASSSKHPLAGVTDTQYF. The CDR3 DNA sequence: TGTGCCAGCAGTTCCAAACATCCACTAGCGGGGGTCACAGATACGCAGTATTTT.

In its sample, this clonotype was seen many times. The chain joins TRBV28 to TRBJ2-1; 8 bases are shared with TRBD1. Germline CDR1 MDHEN, CDR2 SYDVKM. The junction had 11 bases not matched to a gene; V was cut back by 9 bases and J by 1 base. CDR3 length: 16 residues. For the CDR3, the DNA is TGTGCCAGGTTTTCCCTCAGGGGGCCATCCTACAATGAGCAGTTCTTC. Protein product: CARFSLRGPSYNEQFF.

This clonotype has a handful of counts. The J gene is TRBJ2-4, the V gene TRBV20-1, with D perhaps TRBD1 (6 bases). The CDR3 has 12 amino acids. The V gene's germline CDR1 is DFQATT and CDR2 SNEGSKA (reference sequence). Trimming removed 5 bases from V and 13 bases from J, with 18 bases in between. The CDR3 reads CSAGTGSVVQYF. The CDR3 coding sequence is TGCAGTGCTGGCACAGGGTCTGTAGTACAGTACTTC.

V is TRBV12-5 and J is TRBJ1-4, with unresolved D. Trimming cost V 3 bases and J 7 bases, with 18 bases left between them. The CDR3 runs to 16 residues. Germline V lookup: CDR1 LGHNT, CDR2 FRNRAP. The CDR3 spells CASGFALPSIREKLFF. CDR3 DNA: TGTGCTAGTGGTTTCGCCCTTCCATCGATCCGTGAAAAACTGTTTTTT.